Each of the 11 T cell receptor beta chains below was sequenced from the same sample in a study of OX40 agonist ivuxolimab in advanced cancers. Sequencing was performed with immunoSEQ multiplex PCR; in TCRdb, only in-frame clones are kept and a portion is missing. The table has approximately 15,000 clones, about 85% seen once. Source: CD4+ or CD8+ T cells sorted from blood, taken in a trial of the OX40 agonist ivuxolimab. The source is an adult with an advanced solid tumor such as melanoma, head and neck, liver or kidney cancer.

This clone has only a few counts. V gene TRBV6-5 combines with J gene TRBJ2-1; TRBD1 matches at 8 bases. V gave up 7 bases and J gave up 5 bases; unmatched junction bases: 10. CDR3 length equals 15 residues. CDR1 and CDR2 (germline): MNHEY, SVGAGI. The CDR3 nucleotides are TGTGCCAGCAAAATACCGGGACAGGATCACAATGAGCAGTTCTTC. Amino acid sequence: CASKIPGQDHNEQFF.

V and J are TRBV29-1 and TRBJ2-7, with TRBD1 matching 8 bases. V was clipped by 5 bases and J by 5 bases; unmatched bases: 14. Germline V lookup: CDR1 SQVTM, CDR2 ANQGSEA. This CDR3 has 15 amino acids. The CDR3 region is CSVSGTGPTFHEQYF. CDR3 sequence (DNA): TGCAGCGTTTCAGGGACAGGTCCAACCTTCCACGAGCAGTACTTC.

The chain uses TRBV6-4 and TRBJ1-5; D is possibly TRBD1 (6 bases). V lost 7 bases and J lost 9, with 13 bases in between. Germline V gene data show CDR1 as MRHNA and CDR2 as SNTAGT. This CDR3 has 12 amino acids. The CDR3 loop reads CASTPRGTPQHF. In DNA, the CDR3 is TGTGCCAGCACCCCAAGGGGGACGCCCCAGCATTTT.

The chain is built from TRBV7-9 and TRBJ1-2, with D uncertain. CDR1 SEHNR and CDR2 FQNEAQ come from the germline V gene (reference sequence). The CDR3 runs 12 residues. The V end was cut by 5 bases, the J end by 5 bases, with 9 bases between. Here the CDR3 DNA reads TGTGCCAGCAGCCTGGACGCGTATGGCTACACCTTC. As protein: CASSLDAYGYTF.

The gene calls are TRBV27 and TRBJ2-7, with D hard to call. Trimming stripped 6 bases from V and 0 bases from J, with 9 bases between. Germline CDR1 MNHEY, CDR2 SMNVEV (reference sequence). The CDR3 contains 13 residues. CDR3 DNA sequence: TGTGCCAGCAGAGGGAAAGACTCCTACGAGCAGTACTTC. Its translation is CASRGKDSYEQYF.

This clone has just one count. The chain is built from TRBV4-3 and TRBJ2-7; D possibly matches TRBD1 or TRBD2 (5 bases each). V shed 0 bases and J shed 4 bases, with 7 bases lying between them. In germline, CDR1 is LGHNA, CDR2 YSLEER. The CDR3 has 13 amino acids. The CDR3 region is CASSQEWGYEQYF. In DNA form, the CDR3 reads TGCGCCAGCAGCCAAGAGTGGGGGTACGAGCAGTACTTC.

The gene calls are TRBV10-3 and TRBJ2-2, with D hard to call. V was cut by 4 bases and J by 1 base, with 4 bases left in between. CDR3 length: 13 residues. CDR1 is ENHRY and CDR2 is SYGVKD in the germline V gene. This chain's CDR3 is CAISGGNTGELFF. The CDR3 DNA sequence: TGTGCCATCAGTGGGGGGAACACCGGGGAGCTGTTTTTT.

The chain joins TRBV5-4 to TRBJ1-4; TRBD1 might be the D (5 bases). CDR1 SGHNT and CDR2 YYREEE come from the germline V gene (reference sequence). The CDR3 is made up of 14 amino acids. With 0 bases removed from V and 5 bases from J, the gap between germline ends came to 8 bases. CDR3 in amino acids: CASSLGGVNEKLFF. The CDR3 DNA sequence: TGTGCCAGCAGCTTGGGAGGGGTAAATGAAAAACTGTTTTTT.

This clone appeared once. This chain joins TRBV4-3 and TRBJ2-1; D gene unclear. Germline CDR1 and CDR2: LGHNA and YSLEER. The CDR3 has 14 amino acids. The V gene lost 2 bases and the J gene lost 0 bases, with 5 bases spanning the gap. CDR3 region: CASSQFSSYNEQFF. CDR3 nucleotides: TGCGCCAGCAGCCAATTCAGCTCCTACAATGAGCAGTTCTTC.

V and J are TRBV28 and TRBJ2-3; 8 nucleotides align to TRBD2. The CDR3 loop spans 15 amino acids. Germline V gene lookup returns CDR1 MDHEN and CDR2 SYDVKM. V lost 3 bases and J lost 2; bases outside the gene matches: 4. The CDR3 spells CASSLVSGDTDTQYF. CDR3 bases: TGTGCCAGCAGTTTGGTTAGCGGGGACACAGATACGCAGTATTTT.

V is TRBV7-2 and J is TRBJ2-5, with 7 bases lining up with TRBD2. The CDR3 extends over 14 amino acids. V was clipped by 1 base and J by 4 bases; unmatched bases: 3. Germline CDR1 reads SGHTA; CDR2 reads FQGNSA. This CDR3 is CASSLVIAGETQYF. The CDR3 DNA reads as TGTGCCAGCAGCTTAGTGATAGCGGGAGAGACCCAGTACTTC.